A single sample gave rise to the 17 T cell receptor beta chains below, sequenced in a study of blood T cell repertoires in COVID-19. Sequencing was performed with immunoSEQ multiplex PCR; in TCRdb, only in-frame clones are kept and a portion is missing. This table has 200,000 to 250,000 clones, about 88% appearing once. Specimen: peripheral blood. Source of these receptors: a woman between 40 and 55 years old who had recovered from COVID-19.

The chain is built from TRBV19 and TRBJ1-2, with TRBD1 as a possible D gene (5 bases). The CDR3 spans 13 residues. Trimming stripped 3 bases from V and 8 bases from J, with 13 bases between. CDR1 and CDR2 from the germline V gene are LNHDA and SQIVND (reference sequence). The DNA of the CDR3 is TGTGCCAGTAGTATTTCGGAGGGGTCGGGCTACACCTTC. It is translated as CASSISEGSGYTF.

This clone has a single count. The rearrangement uses TRBV6-5 and TRBJ2-5; TRBD1 might be the D (5 bases). The CDR3 has 14 residues. The germline gives CDR1 MNHEY, CDR2 SVGAGI. Trimming removed 2 bases at V and 5 bases at J, with 12 bases between. The CDR3 here is CASSYGQGGETQYF. In nucleotides, the CDR3 is TGTGCCAGCAGTTACGGGCAGGGTGGGGAGACCCAGTACTTC.

The CDR3 DNA reads TGTGCCAGCAGCCAACAACAGGGGAAGAAGTATGGCTACACCTTC. Its protein product is CASSQQQGKKYGYTF. V gene TRBV3-1 (or the pseudogene TRBV3-2) combines with J gene TRBJ1-2, with TRBD1 identical over 7 bases. V lost 2 bases, J lost 5 bases, and 8 bases stayed unmatched. The CDR3 is 15 residues long. The V gene's germline CDR1 is LGHDT and CDR2 YNNKEL (reference sequence).

V gene TRBV5-1 combines with J gene TRBJ2-6; D might be TRBD2 (5 bases). Trimming pared 2 bases from V and 0 bases from J, leaving 15 bases between. In germline, CDR1 is SGHRS, CDR2 YFSETQ. The CDR3 loop spans 18 amino acids. CDR3 nucleotide sequence: TGCGCCAGCAGCTTATTTGAGGGAGACCTCTCTGGGGCCAACGTCCTGACTTTC. This translates into CASSLFEGDLSGANVLTF.

The rearrangement joins TRBV7-2 to TRBJ2-6; D may be TRBD1 (5 bases). Per the germline V gene, CDR1 is SGHTA and CDR2 is FQGNSA. V was trimmed by 1 base and J by 1 base, leaving 11 bases between them. The CDR3 has 17 residues. CDR3 residues: CASSLGAPGSGANVLTF. DNA for the CDR3: TGTGCCAGCAGCTTAGGGGCCCCAGGGTCTGGGGCCAACGTCCTGACTTTC.

The chain combines TRBV19 with TRBJ2-1, with D possibly TRBD1 on 7 matching bases. The CDR3 has 14 amino acids. Between the trimmed V and J ends, which lost 7 bases and 9 bases, there was a span of 19 bases. CDR1 is LNHDA and CDR2 is SQIVND in the germline V gene (reference sequence). CDR3 bases: TGTGCCAGTATGGAGGGGGCTGTGGGGAGTGAGCAGTTCTTC. It yields the protein CASMEGAVGSEQFF.

The rearrangement uses TRBV27 and TRBJ2-7; 11 bases are a match to TRBD1. V gave up 4 bases and J gave up 2 bases; unmatched junction bases: 16. Germline-derived CDR1 and CDR2 are MNHEY and SMNVEV (reference sequence). This CDR3 comprises 19 residues. For the CDR3, the DNA is TGTGCCAGCAGTTCACGTGAACTATTCGGACAGGGGGCCACCTACGAGCAGTACTTC. It specifies CASSSRELFGQGATYEQYF.

The rearrangement joins TRBV28 to TRBJ2-4, with 8 bases lining up with TRBD1. This CDR3 spans 15 amino acids. The V gene end was trimmed by 3 bases and the J gene end by 1 base; junction bases not matched to a gene: 2. Germline V CDR1 and CDR2: MDHEN, SYDVKM. CDR3 sequence (DNA): TGTGCCAGCAGTTTCTGGACAGGGGCCAAAAACATTCAGTACTTC. It is translated as CASSFWTGAKNIQYF.

The rearrangement links TRBV6-5 to TRBJ1-1, with D maybe TRBD1 (6 bases). The CDR3 extends over 16 amino acids. Trimming shortened V by 3 bases and J by 5 bases, and 19 bases separated the two germline ends. Germline V gives CDR1 MNHEY, CDR2 SVGAGI. The CDR3 nucleotides are TGTGCCAGCAGTTATTGGATGGGGGCTTGGAGTACTGAAGCTTTCTTT. As protein: CASSYWMGAWSTEAFF.

V gene TRBV6-6 combines with J gene TRBJ2-7; unclear D gene. Germline CDR1 is MNHNY and CDR2 is SVGAGI (reference sequence). V was trimmed by 6 bases and J by 0 bases, leaving 6 bases between them. The CDR3 spans 12 residues. The CDR3 nucleotides read TGTGCCAGCAGCTCCTCCTCCTACGAGCAGTACTTC. Translation: CASSSSSYEQYF.

This clone was seen a handful of times. The V gene is TRBV7-2, the J gene TRBJ2-7; weak D call: TRBD2 (7 bases). Germline lookup yields CDR1 SGHTA and CDR2 FQGNSA. The V gene lost 0 bases and the J gene lost 0 bases, with 12 bases spanning the gap. CDR3 length: 16 residues. The CDR3 is CASSLAGGGGSYEQYF. The CDR3 DNA sequence: TGTGCCAGCAGCTTAGCAGGGGGAGGGGGCTCCTACGAGCAGTACTTC. The full variable domain, in which reference TRBV7-2 and TRBJ2-7 provide the parts outside the CDR3, is GAGVSQSPSNKVTEKGKDVELRCDPISGHTALYWYRQSLGQGLEFLIYFQGNSAPDKSGLPSDRFSAERTGGSVSTLTIQRTQQEDSAVYLCASSLAGGGGSYEQYFGPGTRLTVT.

The CDR3 here is CASSTRGQETQYF. CDR3 DNA: TGCGCCAGCAGCACCCGGGGGCAAGAGACCCAGTACTTC. This chain joins TRBV5-1 and TRBJ2-5, with D perhaps TRBD2 (6 bases). The CDR3 is 13 residues long. V was trimmed by 4 bases and J by 2 bases, leaving 9 bases between them. Germline values: CDR1 SGHRS, CDR2 YFSETQ.

V is TRBV11-2 and J is TRBJ2-7; D possibly corresponds to TRBD1 (5 bases). V was trimmed by 3 bases and J by 3 bases, leaving 27 bases between them. Germline V lookup: CDR1 SGHAT, CDR2 FQNNGV. The CDR3 is 19 residues long. The CDR3 region is CASSFLSAGPRERGYEQYF. The DNA of the CDR3 is TGTGCCAGCAGCTTCCTATCGGCAGGACCTCGAGAAAGGGGCTACGAGCAGTACTTC. Full variable domain (outside the CDR3, taken from reference TRBV11-2 and TRBJ2-7): EAGVAQSPRYKIIEKRQSVAFWCNPISGHATLYWYQQILGQGPKLLIQFQNNGVVDDSQLPKDRFSAERLKGVDSTLKIQPAKLEDSAVYLCASSFLSAGPRERGYEQYFGPGTRLTVT.

This sequence joins TRBV9 and TRBJ2-7, with TRBD2 matching over 11 bases. Germline V gene data show CDR1 as SGDLS and CDR2 as YYNGEE. The CDR3 spans 14 residues. V shed 5 bases, J shed 0 bases, and the junction held 1 base outside the gene matches. This CDR3 reads CASSGTSGSYEQYF. Written as DNA, the CDR3 is TGTGCCAGCAGTGGGACTAGCGGCTCCTACGAGCAGTACTTC.

This chain joins TRBV5-6 and TRBJ2-7; possibly TRBD2 for D (5 bases). The CDR3 consists of 15 residues. Trimming cost V 1 base and J 3 bases, with 14 bases left between them. The V gene's germline CDR1 is SGHDT and CDR2 YYEEEE. The CDR3 spells CASSLRFNGNYEQYF. The CDR3 DNA reads TGTGCCAGCAGCTTGAGGTTTAACGGGAACTACGAGCAGTACTTC.

This chain links TRBV9 with TRBJ2-3; 8 bases align to TRBD2. The CDR3 totals 12 residues. V lost 3 bases to trimming and J lost 11 bases; unmatched junction nucleotides: 5. Germline V gene data show CDR1 as SGDLS and CDR2 as YYNGEE. CDR3 region: CASSAAGDEQYF. The CDR3 bases are TGTGCCAGCAGCGCAGCGGGGGACGAGCAGTATTTT.

J is TRBJ1-4 and V is TRBV5-1; TRBD1 matches 7 bases. In germline, CDR1 is SGHRS, CDR2 YFSETQ. The CDR3 extends over 15 amino acids. V lost 0 bases and J lost 4; bases outside the gene matches: 3. CDR3 region: CASSLEGASNEKLFF. The CDR3 nucleotides read TGCGCCAGCAGCTTGGAGGGGGCGAGTAATGAAAAACTGTTTTTT.